This entry concerns a single TCR beta chain. It lacks a known antigen. No clone much larger than this one lies a single base away; base qualities are absent. Each collaborating institution followed its own protocols to collect whole blood in K2EDTA tubes. For TCRbeta analysis, collaborator samples were shipped as frozen whole blood, as isolated PBMCs, or as DNA extracted from either sample type. The sample originates from a study of blood T cell repertoires in COVID-19 (TCRdb year 2020). For the study in its entirety: Samples covering the acute and convalescent phases of COVID-19 were provided by collaborators in the United States, Italy and Spain. The prospective study material was composed of cDNA or gDNA derived from T cells, B-cell-depleted T cells, or PBMCs. The samples were drawn from the first 160 participants of the ongoing ImmuneRACE study and from 1,254 subjects provided by 6 global collaborators. The repertoires were released in a freely available public database meant as a resource for research on the immune response to SARS-CoV-2. Nearly every sample came with metadata listing a de-identified subject ID, COVID-19 status, age in years and sex. Subjects who had been exposed to COVID-19, were actively infected with it, or had recovered from it provided the deeply sampled blood TCRbeta repertoires that made up the dataset. Where available, HLA class I and class II types were taken from metadata supplied by the sample provider and were not determined by assay-based typing. What the study reported, not specific to this receptor: The quantity of clinical and demographic metadata differed by source and by participant and was supplied without curation.

The immunoSEQ Assay, a bias-controlled multiplex PCR, was used to amplify TCRbeta CDR3 regions from genomic DNA. In the original analysis: Nucleated cell counts per sample were estimated from amplification of reference gene primers within the assay. Sequence reads were collapsed and filtered to measure the absolute abundance of every unique TCRbeta CDR3 rearrangement. For each sample, productive Simpson clonality was calculated by taking the square root of Simpson's diversity index across productive rearrangements. Imported from immuneACCESS, the table was reduced by TCRdb to in-frame sequences with V and J called. These copies leave out some clones; in studies compared against another copy, an unresolved V gene accounts for under half, and the cause of the remainder is not known. V and J calls and clone size follow that table, whereas D and trimming were derived from the DNA. Recorded for this sample are approximately 200,000 clones; 65% to 90% of them occurred a single time. The ten largest clones represent less than 4.5% of the sample.

CDR1 SEHNR and CDR2 FQNEAQ are derived from the germline V gene (reference sequence). The V end loses 5 bases and the J end loses 0 bases, and a stretch of 11 bases separates them. Taken from cysteine to phenylalanine, the CDR3 has 15 residues. Here the CDR3 DNA is all that survives: 45 bases in frame from base 1. This TCR was sampled from a man in his forties or fifties with acute or convalescent COVID-19. What was sequenced was peripheral blood. This chain joins TRBV7-9 to TRBJ2-1; TRBD1 is perhaps the D gene, given 5 matching bases. Here is the DNA: TGTGCCAGCAGCCACGACAGCCTCTCCTACAATGAGCAGTTCTTC. Its protein product is CASSHDSLSYNEQFF.